This TCR beta chain is from a study of CD8+ T cells in alopecia areata. At the level of the study: Severity scores in treated patients reflected the percentage of scalp affected. General study results and limits: Whereas mice showed it more clearly, TCR sharing across patients was murkier, possibly because of HLA.

Extracted from the samples, RNA was reverse transcribed into cDNA to serve as the sequencing template. The method was immunoSEQ multiplex PCR; TCRdb's version includes in-frame clones alone and lacks a portion of them. The data hold 120,000 or so clones, with 60% to 65% observed a single time. The treatment denotes: oral pan-JAK inhibitor, 5-10 mg twice daily. Trimming removed 3 bases at V and 6 bases at J, with 11 bases between. The length of the CDR3 is 13 residues. Germline loops: CDR1 SGHVS, CDR2 FQNEAQ. This clone was counted a few times. The antigen remains undetermined. Sequencing used CD4+ T cells sorted from blood, obtained at week 4, from a patient treated with tofacitinib. This chain uses TRBV7-8 with TRBJ1-1, with unresolved D. This receptor was obtained from a human donor with alopecia areata. In nucleotides, the CDR3 is TGTGCCAGCAGCTTTGGAGATTGGGCTGAAGCTTTCTTT. Residues: CASSFGDWAEAFF.